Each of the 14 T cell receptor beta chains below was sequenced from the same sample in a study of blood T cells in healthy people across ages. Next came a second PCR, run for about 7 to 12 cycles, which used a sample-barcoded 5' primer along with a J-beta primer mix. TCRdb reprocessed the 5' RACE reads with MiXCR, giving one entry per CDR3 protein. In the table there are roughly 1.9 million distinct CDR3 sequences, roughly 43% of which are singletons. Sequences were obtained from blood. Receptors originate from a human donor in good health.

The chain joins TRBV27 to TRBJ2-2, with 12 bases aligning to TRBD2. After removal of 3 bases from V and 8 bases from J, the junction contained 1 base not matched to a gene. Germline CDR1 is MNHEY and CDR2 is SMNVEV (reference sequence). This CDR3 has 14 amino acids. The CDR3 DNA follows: TGTGCCAGCAGTTTTCTAGCGGGAGGGGGGGAGCTGTTTTTT. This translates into CASSFLAGGGELFF.

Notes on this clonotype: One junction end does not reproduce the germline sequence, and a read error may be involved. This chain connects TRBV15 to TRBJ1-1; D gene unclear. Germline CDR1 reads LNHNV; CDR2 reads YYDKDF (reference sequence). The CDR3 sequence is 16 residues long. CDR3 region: CATSRRIVQLNTEAFF. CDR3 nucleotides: TGCGCCACCAGCAGACGTATAGTGCAACTGAACACTGAAGCTTTCTTT.

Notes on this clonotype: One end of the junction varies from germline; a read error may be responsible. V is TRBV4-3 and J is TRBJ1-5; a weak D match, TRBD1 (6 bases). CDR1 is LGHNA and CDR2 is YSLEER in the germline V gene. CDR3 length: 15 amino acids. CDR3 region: CASSSQALGGQPKHF. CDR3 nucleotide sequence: TGCGCCAGCAGCTCACAGGCCCTTGGGGGCCAGCCCAAGCATTTT.

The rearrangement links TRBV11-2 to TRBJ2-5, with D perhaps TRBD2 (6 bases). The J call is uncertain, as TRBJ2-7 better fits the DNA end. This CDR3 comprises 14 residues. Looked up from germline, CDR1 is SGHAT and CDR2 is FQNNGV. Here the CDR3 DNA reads TGTGCCAGCAGCTCGGACTACAAAGACTACGAGCAGTACTTC. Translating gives CASSSDYKDYEQYF.

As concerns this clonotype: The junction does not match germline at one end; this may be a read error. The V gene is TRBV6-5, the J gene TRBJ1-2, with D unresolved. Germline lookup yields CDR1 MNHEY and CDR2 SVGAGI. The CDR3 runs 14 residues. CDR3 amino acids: CANSSLDTNYGYTF. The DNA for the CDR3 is TGTGCCAACAGTTCCTTGGATACTAACTATGGCTACACCTTC.

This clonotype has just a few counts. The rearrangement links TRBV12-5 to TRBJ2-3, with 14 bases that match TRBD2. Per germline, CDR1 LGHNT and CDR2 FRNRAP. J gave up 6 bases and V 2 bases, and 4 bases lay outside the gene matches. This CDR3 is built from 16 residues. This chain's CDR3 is CASGLPTSGGADTQYF. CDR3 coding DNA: TGTGCTAGTGGTTTGCCGACTAGCGGGGGGGCCGATACGCAGTATTTT.

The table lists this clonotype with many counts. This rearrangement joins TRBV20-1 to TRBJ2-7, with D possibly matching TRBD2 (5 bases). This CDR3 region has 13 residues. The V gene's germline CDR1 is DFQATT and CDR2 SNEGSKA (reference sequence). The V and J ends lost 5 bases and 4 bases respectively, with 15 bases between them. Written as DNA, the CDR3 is TGCAGTGCTCCCAGTAGCGTATCATACGAGCAGTACTTC. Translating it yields CSAPSSVSYEQYF.

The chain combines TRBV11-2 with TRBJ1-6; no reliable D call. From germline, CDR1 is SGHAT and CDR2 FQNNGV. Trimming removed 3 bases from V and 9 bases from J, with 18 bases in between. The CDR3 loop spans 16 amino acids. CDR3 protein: CASSFYSLSRTSPLHF. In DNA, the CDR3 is TGTGCCAGCAGCTTCTATAGCCTCAGCCGGACTTCACCCCTCCACTTT.

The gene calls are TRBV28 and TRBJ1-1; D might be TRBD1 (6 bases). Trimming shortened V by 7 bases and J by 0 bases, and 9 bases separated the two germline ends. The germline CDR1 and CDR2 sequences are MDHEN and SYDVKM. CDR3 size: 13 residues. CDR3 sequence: CASIRDMNTEAFF. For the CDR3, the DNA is TGTGCCAGCATCAGGGACATGAACACTGAAGCTTTCTTT.

The CDR3 protein is CASSLNRGSLDTQYF. CDR3 sequence (DNA): TGTGCCAGCAGCTTGAACAGGGGGTCATTAGATACGCAGTATTTT. The chain joins TRBV5-5 to TRBJ2-3; TRBD1 matches at 8 bases. The germline V gene encodes CDR1 SGHKS and CDR2 YYEKEE (reference sequence). There are 15 residues in the CDR3. V lost 1 base and J lost 5; bases outside the gene matches: 6.

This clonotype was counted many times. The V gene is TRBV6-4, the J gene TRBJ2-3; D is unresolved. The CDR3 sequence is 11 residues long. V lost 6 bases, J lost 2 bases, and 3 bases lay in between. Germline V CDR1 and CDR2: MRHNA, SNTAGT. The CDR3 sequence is CASRPTDTQYF. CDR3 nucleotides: TGTGCCAGCAGGCCCACAGATACGCAGTATTTT.

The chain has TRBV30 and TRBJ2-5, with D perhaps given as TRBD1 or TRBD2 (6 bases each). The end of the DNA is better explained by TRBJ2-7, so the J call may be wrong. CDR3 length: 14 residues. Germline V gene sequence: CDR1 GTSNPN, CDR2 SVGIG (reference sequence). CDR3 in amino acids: CAWSLRGGGREQYF. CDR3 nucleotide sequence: TGTGCCTGGAGTCTCAGGGGAGGTGGGCGCGAGCAGTACTTC.

The CDR3 DNA is TGTGCCAGCTCACCGCCCAAGAACCCGGATACGCAGTATTTT. This gives the protein CASSPPKNPDTQYF. V and J are TRBV18 and TRBJ2-3; D unresolved. V was trimmed by 3 bases and J by 6 bases, leaving 13 bases between them. Germline CDR1 and CDR2: KGHSH and LQKENI. The CDR3 is 14 amino acids.

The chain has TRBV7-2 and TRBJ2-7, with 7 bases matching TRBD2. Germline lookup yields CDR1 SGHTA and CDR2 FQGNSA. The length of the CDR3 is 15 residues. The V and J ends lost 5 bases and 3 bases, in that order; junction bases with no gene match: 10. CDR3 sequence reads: CASSGGRGAFYEQYF. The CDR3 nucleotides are TGTGCCAGCAGCGGGGGGAGGGGCGCCTTCTACGAGCAGTACTTC.